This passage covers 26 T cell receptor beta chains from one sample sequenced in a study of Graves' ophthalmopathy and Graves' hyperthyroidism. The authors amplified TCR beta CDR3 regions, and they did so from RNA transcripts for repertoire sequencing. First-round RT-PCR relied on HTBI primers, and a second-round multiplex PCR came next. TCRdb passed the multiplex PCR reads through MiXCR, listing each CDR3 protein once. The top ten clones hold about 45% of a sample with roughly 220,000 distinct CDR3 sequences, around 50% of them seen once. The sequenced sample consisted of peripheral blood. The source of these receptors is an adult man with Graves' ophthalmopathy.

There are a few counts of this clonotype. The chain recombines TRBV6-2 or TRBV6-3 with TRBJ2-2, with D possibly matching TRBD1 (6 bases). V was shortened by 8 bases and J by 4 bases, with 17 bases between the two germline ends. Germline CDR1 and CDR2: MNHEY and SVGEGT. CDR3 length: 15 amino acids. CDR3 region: CASRTGLSGTGELFF. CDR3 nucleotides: TGTGCCAGCCGAACAGGGTTAAGTGGCACCGGGGAGCTGTTTTTT.

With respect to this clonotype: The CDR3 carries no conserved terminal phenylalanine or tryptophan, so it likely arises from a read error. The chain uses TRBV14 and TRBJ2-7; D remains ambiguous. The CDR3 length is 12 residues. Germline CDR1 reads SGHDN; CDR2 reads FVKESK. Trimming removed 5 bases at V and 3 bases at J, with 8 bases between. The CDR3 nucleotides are TGTGCCAGCAGCTCGAAGTACTACGAGCAGTACCTC. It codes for CASSSKYYEQYL.

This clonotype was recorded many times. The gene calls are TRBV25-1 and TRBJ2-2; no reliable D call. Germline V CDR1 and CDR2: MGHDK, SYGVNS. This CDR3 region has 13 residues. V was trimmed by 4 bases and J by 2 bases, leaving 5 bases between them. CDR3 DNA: TGTGCCAGCAGTGGTTCCAACACCGGGGAGCTGTTTTTT. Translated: CASSGSNTGELFF.

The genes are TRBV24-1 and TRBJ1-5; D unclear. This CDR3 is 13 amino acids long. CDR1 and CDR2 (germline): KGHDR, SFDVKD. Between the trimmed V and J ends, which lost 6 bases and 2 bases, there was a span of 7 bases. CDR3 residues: CATSPGGNQPQHF. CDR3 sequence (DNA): TGTGCCACCAGTCCTGGGGGCAATCAGCCCCAGCATTTT.

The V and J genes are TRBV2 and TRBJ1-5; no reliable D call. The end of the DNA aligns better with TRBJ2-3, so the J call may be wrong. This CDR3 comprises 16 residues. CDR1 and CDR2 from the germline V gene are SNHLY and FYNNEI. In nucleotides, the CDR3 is TGTGCCAGCAGTTACTCGGGCGCAGGAGGCACAGATACGCAGTATTTT. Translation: CASSYSGAGGTDTQYF.

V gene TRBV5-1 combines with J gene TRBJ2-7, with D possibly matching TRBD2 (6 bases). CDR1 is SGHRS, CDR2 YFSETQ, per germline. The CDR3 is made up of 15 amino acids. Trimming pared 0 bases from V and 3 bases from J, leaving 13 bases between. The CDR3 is CASSLGDSGSYEQYF. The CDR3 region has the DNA TGCGCCAGCAGCTTGGGGGACTCCGGTAGCTACGAGCAGTACTTC. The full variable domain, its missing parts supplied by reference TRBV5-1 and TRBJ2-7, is KAGVTQTPRYLIKTRGQQVTLSCSPISGHRSVSWYQQTPGQGLQFLFEYFSETQRNKGNFPGRFSGRQFSNSRSEMNVSTLELGDSALYLCASSLGDSGSYEQYFGPGTRLTVT.

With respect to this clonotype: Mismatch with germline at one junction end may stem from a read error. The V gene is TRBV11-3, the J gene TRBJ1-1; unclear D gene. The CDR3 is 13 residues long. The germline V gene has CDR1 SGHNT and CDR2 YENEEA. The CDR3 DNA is TGTACCAGCAGCTTCGTTGCTGGAGCTGAAGCTTTCTTT. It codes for CTSSFVAGAEAFF. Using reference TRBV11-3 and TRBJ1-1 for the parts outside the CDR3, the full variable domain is EAGVVQSPRYKIIEKKQPVAFWCNPISGHNTLYWYLQNLGQGPELLIRYENEEAVDDSQLPKDRFSAERLKGVDSTLKIQPAELGDSAVYLCTSSFVAGAEAFFGQGTRLTVV.

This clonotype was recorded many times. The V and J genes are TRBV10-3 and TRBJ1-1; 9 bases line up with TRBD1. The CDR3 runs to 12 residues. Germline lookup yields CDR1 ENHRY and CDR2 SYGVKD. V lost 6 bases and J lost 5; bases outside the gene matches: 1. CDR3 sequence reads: CAISGTGTEAFF. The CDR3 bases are TGTGCCATCAGCGGGACAGGGACTGAAGCTTTCTTT.

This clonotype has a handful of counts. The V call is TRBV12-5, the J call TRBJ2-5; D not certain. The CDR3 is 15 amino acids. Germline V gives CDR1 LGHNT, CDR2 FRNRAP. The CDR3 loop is CASSHALVGQETQYF. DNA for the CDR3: TGTGCCAGCAGCCACGCTCTTGTCGGGCAAGAGACCCAGTACTTC.

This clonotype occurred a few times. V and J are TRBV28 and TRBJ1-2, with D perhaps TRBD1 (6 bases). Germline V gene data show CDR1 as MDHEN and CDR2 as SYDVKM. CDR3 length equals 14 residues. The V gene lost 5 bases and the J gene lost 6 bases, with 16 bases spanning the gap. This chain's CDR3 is CASSPLPGGDGYTF. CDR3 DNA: TGTGCCAGCAGTCCCCTGCCCGGGGGCGATGGCTACACCTTC.

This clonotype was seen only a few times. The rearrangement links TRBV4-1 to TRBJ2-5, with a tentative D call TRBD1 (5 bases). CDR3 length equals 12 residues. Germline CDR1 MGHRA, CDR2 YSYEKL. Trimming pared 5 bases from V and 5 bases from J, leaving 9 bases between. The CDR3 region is CASSLNRETQYF. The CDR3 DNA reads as TGCGCCAGCAGCTTGAACAGGGAGACCCAGTACTTC.

Written as DNA, the CDR3 is TGTGCCAGTACCCCGGGACACGTTACGAACACCGGGGAGCTGTTTTTT. Protein: CASTPGHVTNTGELFF. This chain links TRBV19 with TRBJ2-2; tentative D call: TRBD1 (6 bases). Between the trimmed V and J ends, which lost 7 bases and 0 bases, there was a span of 15 bases. CDR1 and CDR2 from the germline V gene are LNHDA and SQIVND (reference sequence). The CDR3 runs to 16 residues.

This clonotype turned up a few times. In DNA form, the CDR3 reads TGTGCCAGCGCCCGGATCAACACCGGGGAGCTGTTTTTT. Translated, it gives CASARINTGELFF. The V call is TRBV13, the J call TRBJ2-2; D gene unclear. This CDR3 spans 13 amino acids. CDR1 and CDR2 (germline): PRHDT, FYEKMQ (reference sequence). V lost 8 bases and J lost 2, with 9 bases in between.

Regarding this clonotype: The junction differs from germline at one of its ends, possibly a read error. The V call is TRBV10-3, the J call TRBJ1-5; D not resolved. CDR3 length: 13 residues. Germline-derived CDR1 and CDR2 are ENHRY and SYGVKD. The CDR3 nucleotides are TGTGCCAGCAGTGATTGGAGGCGAGGGCCCCAGCATTTT. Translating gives CASSDWRRGPQHF.

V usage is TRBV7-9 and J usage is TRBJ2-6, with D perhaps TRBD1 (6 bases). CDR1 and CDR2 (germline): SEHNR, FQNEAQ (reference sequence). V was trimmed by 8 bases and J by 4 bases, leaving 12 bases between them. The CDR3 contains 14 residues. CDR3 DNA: TGTGCCAGCGCCTGGGGGACAGGGGCCAACGTCCTGACTTTC. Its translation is CASAWGTGANVLTF. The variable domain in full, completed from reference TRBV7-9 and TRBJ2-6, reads DTGVSQNPRHKITKRGQNVTFRCDPISEHNRLYWYRQTLGQGPEFLTYFQNEAQLEKSRLLSDRFSAERPKGSFSTLEIQRTEQGDSAMYLCASAWGTGANVLTFGAGSRLTVL.

The CDR3: CASRTIAPGQPSGNTIYF. The CDR3 DNA reads TGTGCCAGTAGGACGATTGCCCCGGGACAGCCTTCGGGAAACACCATATATTTT. V and J are TRBV19 and TRBJ1-3; 7 nucleotides match TRBD1. The germline gives CDR1 LNHDA, CDR2 SQIVND (reference sequence). V shed 6 bases and J 4 bases; nucleotides not matched to a gene: 18. The CDR3 runs to 18 residues.

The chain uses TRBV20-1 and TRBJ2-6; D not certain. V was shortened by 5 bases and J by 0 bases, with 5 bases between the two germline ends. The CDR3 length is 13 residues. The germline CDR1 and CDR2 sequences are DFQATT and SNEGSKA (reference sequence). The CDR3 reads CSAPVSGANVLTF. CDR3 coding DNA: TGCAGTGCTCCAGTCTCTGGGGCCAACGTCCTGACTTTC.

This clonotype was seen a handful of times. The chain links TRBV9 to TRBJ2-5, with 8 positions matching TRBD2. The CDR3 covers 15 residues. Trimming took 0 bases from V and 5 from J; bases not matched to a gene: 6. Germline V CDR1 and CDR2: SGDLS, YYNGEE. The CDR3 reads CASSVAVAGGETQYF. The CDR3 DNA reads TGTGCCAGCAGCGTAGCGGTGGCGGGGGGTGAGACCCAGTACTTC.

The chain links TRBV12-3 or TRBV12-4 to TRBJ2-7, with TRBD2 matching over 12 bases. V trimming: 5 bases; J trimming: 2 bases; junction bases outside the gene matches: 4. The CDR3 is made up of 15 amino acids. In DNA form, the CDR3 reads TGTGCCAGCAGTCTGACTAGCGGGGGAACCTACGAGCAGTACTTC. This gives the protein CASSLTSGGTYEQYF.

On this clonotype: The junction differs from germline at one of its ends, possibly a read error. The DNA for the CDR3 is TGTGCCGGCAGCGTTACAGGGGCTGGGACTGAAGCTTTCTTT. It is translated as CAGSVTGAGTEAFF. The V call is TRBV7-9, the J call TRBJ1-1, with TRBD1 identical over 7 bases. CDR1 and CDR2 from the germline V gene are SEHNR and FQNEAQ (reference sequence). This CDR3 comprises 14 residues. The full variable domain, rest sourced from reference TRBV7-9 and TRBJ1-1, is DTGVSQNPRHKITKRGQNVTFRCDPISEHNRLYWYRQTLGQGPEFLTYFQNEAQLEKSRLLSDRFSAERPKGSFSTLEIQRTEQGDSAMYLCAGSVTGAGTEAFFGQGTRLTVV.

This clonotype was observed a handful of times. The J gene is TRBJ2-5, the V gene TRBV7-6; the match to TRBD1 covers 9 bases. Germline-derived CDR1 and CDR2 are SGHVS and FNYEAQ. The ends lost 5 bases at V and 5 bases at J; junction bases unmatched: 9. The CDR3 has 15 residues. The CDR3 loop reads CASSRLDRGDETQYF. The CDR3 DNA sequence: TGTGCCAGCAGCCGCCTGGACAGGGGAGATGAGACCCAGTACTTC.

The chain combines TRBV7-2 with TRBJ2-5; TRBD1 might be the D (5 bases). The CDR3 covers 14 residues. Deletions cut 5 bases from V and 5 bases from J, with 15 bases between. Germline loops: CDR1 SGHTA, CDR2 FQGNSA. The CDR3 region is CASSPRWGSETQYF. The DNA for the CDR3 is TGTGCCAGCAGCCCGCGGTGGGGCAGCGAGACCCAGTACTTC.

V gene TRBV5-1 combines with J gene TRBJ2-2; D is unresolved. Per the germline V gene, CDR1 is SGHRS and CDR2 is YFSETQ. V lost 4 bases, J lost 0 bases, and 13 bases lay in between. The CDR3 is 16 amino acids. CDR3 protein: CASSAITTANTGELFF. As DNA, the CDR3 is TGCGCCAGCAGCGCAATTACTACCGCGAACACCGGGGAGCTGTTTTTT.

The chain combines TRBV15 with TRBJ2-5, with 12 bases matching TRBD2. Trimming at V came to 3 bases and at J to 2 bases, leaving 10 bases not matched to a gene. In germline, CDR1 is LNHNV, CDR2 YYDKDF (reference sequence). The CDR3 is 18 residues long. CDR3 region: CATSRFVSGLAGQETQYF. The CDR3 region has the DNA TGTGCCACCAGCAGGTTCGTTTCCGGACTAGCGGGGCAAGAGACCCAGTACTTC.

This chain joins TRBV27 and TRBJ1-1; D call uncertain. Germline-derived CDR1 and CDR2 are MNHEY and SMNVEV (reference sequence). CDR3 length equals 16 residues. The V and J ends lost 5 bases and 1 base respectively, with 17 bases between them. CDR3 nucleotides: TGTGCCAGCAGTCCACGGACTTTCGGGGAGAACACTGAAGCTTTCTTT. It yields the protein CASSPRTFGENTEAFF.

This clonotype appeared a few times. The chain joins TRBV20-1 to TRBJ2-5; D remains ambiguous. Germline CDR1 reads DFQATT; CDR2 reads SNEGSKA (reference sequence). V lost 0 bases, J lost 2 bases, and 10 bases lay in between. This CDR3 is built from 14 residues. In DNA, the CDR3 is TGCAGTGCTAGAGATGGTAGGCGGCAAGAGACCCAGTACTTC. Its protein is CSARDGRRQETQYF.